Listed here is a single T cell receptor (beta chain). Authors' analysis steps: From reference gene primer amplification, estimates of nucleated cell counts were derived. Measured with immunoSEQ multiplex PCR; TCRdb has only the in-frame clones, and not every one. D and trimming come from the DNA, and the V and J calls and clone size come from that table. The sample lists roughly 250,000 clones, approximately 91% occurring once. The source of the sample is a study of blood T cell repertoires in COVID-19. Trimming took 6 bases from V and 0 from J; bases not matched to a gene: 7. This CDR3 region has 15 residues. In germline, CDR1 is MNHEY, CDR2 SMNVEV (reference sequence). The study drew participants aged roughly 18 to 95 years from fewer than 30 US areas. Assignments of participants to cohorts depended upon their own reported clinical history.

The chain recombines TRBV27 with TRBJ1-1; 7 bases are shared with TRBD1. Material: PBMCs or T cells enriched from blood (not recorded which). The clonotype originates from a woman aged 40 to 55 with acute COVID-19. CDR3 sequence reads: CASRVTGTVNTEAFF. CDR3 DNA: TGTGCCAGCAGGGTAACCGGGACAGTGAACACTGAAGCTTTCTTT.